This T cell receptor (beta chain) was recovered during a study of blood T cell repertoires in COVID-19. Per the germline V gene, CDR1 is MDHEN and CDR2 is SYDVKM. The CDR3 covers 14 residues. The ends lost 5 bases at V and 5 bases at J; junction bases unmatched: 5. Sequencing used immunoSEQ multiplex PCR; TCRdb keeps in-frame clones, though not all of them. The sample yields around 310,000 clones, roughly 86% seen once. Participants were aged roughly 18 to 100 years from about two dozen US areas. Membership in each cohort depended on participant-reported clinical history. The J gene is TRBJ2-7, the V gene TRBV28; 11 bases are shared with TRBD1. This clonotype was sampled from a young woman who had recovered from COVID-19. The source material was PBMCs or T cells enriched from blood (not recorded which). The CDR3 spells CASSRTGGRDEQYF. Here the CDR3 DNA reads TGTGCCAGCAGTCGGACAGGGGGCCGCGACGAGCAGTACTTC.